Listed here is a single TCR beta chain. Its specificity is unknown. The CDR3 spans 17 residues. Germline V gene sequence: CDR1 KGHDR, CDR2 SFDVKD. The V end was cut by 0 bases, the J end by 3 bases, with 15 bases between. The sample is drawn from a study of blood T cells in healthy people across ages. Primers used in a second PCR of about 6 to 11 cycles were a sample-barcoded 5' primer and a J-beta primer mix. TCRdb ran MiXCR on the 5' RACE reads and lists one entry per CDR3 protein. The data show hundreds of thousands of distinct CDR3 sequences, under 55% seen once. Study outcomes and limitations: Long-lived and aged donors differed, with more naive CD4+ cells and higher diversity in the long-lived. As age increased, TCR beta diversity per million T cells fell in a roughly linear fashion.

The clonotype originates from a man aged 60-69 years in good health. The chain combines TRBV24-1 with TRBJ2-3; D assignment may be TRBD1 or TRBD2 (6 bases each). The sample consisted of blood. CDR3 residues: CATSDLKFGGRTDTQYF. CDR3 DNA: TGTGCCACCAGTGATTTGAAATTTGGGGGGCGGACAGATACGCAGTATTTT.